The TCR beta chain described here comes from a study of T cell responses to AZD1222 COVID-19 vaccine. Findings of the study overall: Regions 160-218 and 743-854 held dominance among vaccine-associated CD4 TCRs, which spanned spike. Repertoires were collected only later (after the peak T cell response had occurred).

Profiled with immunoSEQ multiplex PCR; TCRdb holds only in-frame clones, not every one. The profile shows some 130,000 clones, almost 85% of them singletons. Germline values: CDR1 MNHEY, CDR2 SVGAGI. The CDR3 spans 14 residues. V was trimmed by 7 bases and J by 1 base, leaving 11 bases between them. In regard to this clone: Its matching antigen is unknown.

This sequence joins TRBV6-5 and TRBJ2-4; D is undetermined. The clonotype was recovered from an adult who received the MenACWY meningococcal vaccine as a control. Sequences were derived from peripheral blood, sampled 28 days after the second dose of the MenACWY control vaccine. The CDR3 sequence is CASKSGGAKNIQYF. In DNA form, the CDR3 reads TGTGCCAGCAAGAGTGGTGGGGCCAAAAACATTCAGTACTTC.